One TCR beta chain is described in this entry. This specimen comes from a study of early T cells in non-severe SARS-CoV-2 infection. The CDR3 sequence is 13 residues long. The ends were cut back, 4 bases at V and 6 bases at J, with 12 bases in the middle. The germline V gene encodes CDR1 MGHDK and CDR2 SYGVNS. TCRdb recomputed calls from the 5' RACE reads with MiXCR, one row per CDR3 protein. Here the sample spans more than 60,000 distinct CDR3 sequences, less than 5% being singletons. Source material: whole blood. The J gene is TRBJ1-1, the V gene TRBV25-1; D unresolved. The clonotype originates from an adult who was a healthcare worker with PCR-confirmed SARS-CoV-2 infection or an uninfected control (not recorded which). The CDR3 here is CASSGSRTAEAFF. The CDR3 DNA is TGTGCCAGCAGTGGCAGCAGAACGGCTGAAGCTTTCTTT.